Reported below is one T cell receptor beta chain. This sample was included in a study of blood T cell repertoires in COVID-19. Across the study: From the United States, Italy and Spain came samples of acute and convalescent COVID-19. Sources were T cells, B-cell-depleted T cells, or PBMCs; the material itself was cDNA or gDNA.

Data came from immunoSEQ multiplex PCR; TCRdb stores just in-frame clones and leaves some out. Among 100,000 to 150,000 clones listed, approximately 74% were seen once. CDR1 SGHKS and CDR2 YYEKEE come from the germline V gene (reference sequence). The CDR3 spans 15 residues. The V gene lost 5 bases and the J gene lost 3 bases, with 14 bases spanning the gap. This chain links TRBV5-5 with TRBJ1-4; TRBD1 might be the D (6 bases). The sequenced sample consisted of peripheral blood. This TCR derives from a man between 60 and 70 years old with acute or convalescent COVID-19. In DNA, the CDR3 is TGTGCCAGCAGGTTACGGGGACAAGCTAATGAAAAACTGTTTTTT. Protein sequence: CASRLRGQANEKLFF. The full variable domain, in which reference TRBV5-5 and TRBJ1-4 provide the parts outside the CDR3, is DAGVTQSPTHLIKTRGQQVTLRCSPISGHKSVSWYQQVLGQGPQFIFQYYEKEERGRGNFPDRFSARQFPNYSSELNVNALLLGDSALYLCASRLRGQANEKLFFGSGTQLSVL.